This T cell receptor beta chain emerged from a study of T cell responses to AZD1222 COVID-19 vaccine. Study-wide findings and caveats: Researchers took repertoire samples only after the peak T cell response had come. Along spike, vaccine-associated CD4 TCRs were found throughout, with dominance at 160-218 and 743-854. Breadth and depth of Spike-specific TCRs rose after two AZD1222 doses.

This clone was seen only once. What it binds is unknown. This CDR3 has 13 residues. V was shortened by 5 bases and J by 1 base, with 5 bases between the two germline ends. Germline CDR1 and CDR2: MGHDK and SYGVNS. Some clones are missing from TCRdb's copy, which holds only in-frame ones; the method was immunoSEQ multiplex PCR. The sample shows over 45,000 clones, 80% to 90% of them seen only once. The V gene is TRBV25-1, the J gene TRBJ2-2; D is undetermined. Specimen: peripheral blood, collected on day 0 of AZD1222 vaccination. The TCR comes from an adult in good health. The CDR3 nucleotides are TGTGCCAGCAGTATAGGGAACACCGGGGAGCTGTTTTTT. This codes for CASSIGNTGELFF.